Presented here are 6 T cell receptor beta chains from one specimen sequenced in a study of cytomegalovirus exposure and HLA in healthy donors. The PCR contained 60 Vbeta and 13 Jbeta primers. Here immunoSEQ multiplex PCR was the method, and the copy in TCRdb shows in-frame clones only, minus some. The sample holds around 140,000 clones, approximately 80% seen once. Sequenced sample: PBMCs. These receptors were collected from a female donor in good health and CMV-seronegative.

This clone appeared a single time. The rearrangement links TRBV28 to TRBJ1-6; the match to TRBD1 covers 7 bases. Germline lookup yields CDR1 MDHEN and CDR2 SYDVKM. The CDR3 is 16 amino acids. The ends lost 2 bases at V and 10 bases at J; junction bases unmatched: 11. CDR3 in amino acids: CASSLLVTGLSSPLHF. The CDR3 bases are TGTGCCAGCAGTTTACTTGTGACAGGGTTGAGCTCACCCCTCCACTTT.

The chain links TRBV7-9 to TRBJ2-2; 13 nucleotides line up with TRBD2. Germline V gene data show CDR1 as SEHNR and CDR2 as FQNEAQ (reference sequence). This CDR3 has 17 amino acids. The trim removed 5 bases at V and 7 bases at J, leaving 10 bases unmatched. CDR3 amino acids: CASSRTSGGQDSGELFF. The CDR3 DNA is TGTGCCAGCAGCCGGACTAGCGGGGGCCAGGATAGCGGGGAGCTGTTTTTT.

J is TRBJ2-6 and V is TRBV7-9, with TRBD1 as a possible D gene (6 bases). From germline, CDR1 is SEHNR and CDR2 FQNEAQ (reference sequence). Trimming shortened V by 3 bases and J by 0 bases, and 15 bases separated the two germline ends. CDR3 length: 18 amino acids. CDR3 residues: CASSFRTAPFSGANVLTF. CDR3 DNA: TGTGCCAGCAGCTTCCGGACAGCTCCCTTCTCTGGGGCCAACGTCCTGACTTTC.

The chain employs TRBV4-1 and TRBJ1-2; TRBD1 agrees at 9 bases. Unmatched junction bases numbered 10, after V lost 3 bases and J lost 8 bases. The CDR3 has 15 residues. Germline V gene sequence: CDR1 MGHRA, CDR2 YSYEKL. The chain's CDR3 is CASSQVPGQGGGYTF. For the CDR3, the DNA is TGCGCCAGCAGCCAGGTCCCGGGACAGGGAGGGGGCTACACCTTC.

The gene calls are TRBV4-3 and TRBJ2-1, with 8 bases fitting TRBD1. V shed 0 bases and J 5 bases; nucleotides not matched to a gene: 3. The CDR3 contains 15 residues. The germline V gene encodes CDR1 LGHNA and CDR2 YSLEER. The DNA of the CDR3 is TGCGCCAGCAGCCAAGAAGGGACAGGAGACAATGAGCAGTTCTTC. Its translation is CASSQEGTGDNEQFF.

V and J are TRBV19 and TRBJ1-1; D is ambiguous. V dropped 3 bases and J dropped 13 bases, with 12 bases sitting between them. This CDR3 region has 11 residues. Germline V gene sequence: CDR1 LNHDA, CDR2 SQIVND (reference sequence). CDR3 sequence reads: CASSISGYGFF. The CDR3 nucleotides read TGTGCCAGTAGTATTTCGGGGTATGGTTTCTTT. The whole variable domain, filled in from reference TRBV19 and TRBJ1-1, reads DGGITQSPKYLFRKEGQNVTLSCEQNLNHDAMYWYRQDPGQGLRLIYYSQIVNDFQKGDIAEGYSVSREKKESFPLTVTSAQKNPTAFYLCASSISGYGFFGQGTRLTVV.